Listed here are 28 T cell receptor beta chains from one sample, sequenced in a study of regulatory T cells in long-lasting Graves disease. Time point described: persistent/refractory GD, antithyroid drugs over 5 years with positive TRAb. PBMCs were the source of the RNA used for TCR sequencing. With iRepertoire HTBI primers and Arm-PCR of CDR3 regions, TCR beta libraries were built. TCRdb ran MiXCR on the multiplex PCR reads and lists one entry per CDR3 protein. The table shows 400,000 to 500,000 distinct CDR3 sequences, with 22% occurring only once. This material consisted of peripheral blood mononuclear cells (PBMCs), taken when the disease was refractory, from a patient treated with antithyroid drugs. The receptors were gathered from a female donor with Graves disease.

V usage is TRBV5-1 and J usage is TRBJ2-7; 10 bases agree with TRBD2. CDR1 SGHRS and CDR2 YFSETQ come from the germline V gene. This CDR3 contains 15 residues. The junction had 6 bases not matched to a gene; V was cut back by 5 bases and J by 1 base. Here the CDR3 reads CASRIGLADSYEQYF. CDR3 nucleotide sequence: TGCGCCAGCAGAATTGGACTAGCGGATTCCTACGAGCAGTACTTC.

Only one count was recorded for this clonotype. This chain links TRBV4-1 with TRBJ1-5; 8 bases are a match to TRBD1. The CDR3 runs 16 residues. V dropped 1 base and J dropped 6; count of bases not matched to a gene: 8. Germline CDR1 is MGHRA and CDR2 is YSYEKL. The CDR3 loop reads CASSQGGRGLGQPQHF. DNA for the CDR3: TGCGCCAGCAGCCAAGGTGGCAGGGGGCTTGGTCAGCCCCAGCATTTT.

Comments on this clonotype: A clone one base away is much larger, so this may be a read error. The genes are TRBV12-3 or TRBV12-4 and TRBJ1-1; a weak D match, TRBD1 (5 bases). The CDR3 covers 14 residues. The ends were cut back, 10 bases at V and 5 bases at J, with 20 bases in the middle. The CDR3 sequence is CANILIETATEAFF. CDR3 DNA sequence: TGTGCCAACATTTTAATAGAGACAGCAACTGAAGCTTTCTTT.

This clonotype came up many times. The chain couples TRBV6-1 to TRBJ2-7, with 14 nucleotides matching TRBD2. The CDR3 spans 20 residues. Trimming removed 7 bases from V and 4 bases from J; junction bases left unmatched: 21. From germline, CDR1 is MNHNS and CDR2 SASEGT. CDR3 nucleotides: TGTGCCAGCACCCTCTCAACGACTAGCGGGAGGGCCGGGGACCGATACGAGCAGTACTTC. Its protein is CASTLSTTSGRAGDRYEQYF.

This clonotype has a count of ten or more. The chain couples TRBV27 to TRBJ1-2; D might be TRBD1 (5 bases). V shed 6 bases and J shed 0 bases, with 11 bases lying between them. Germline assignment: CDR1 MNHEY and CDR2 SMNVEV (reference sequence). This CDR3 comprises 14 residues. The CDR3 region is CASSRGDPNYGYTF. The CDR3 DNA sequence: TGTGCCAGCAGCCGGGGGGACCCTAACTATGGCTACACCTTC.

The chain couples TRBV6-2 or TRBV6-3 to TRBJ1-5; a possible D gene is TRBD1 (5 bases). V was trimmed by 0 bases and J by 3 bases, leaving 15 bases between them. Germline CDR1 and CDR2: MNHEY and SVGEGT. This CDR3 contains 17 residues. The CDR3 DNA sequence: TGTGCCAGCAGTTACTCGATCGGGGGACTTTTCAATCAGCCCCAGCATTTT. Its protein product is CASSYSIGGLFNQPQHF.

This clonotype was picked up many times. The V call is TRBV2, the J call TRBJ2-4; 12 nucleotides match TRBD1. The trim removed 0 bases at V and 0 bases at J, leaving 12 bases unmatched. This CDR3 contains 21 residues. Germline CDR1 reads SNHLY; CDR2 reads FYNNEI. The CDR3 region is CASSEAWGQGATQLAKNIQYF. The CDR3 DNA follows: TGTGCCAGCAGTGAAGCGTGGGGACAGGGGGCTACCCAACTAGCCAAAAACATTCAGTACTTC.

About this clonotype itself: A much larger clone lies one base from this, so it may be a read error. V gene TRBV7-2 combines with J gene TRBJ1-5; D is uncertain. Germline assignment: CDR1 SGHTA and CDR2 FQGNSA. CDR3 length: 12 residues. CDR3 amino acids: CASSLMNRPQHF. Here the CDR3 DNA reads TGTGCCAGCAGCTTAATGAATCGGCCCCAGCATTTT.

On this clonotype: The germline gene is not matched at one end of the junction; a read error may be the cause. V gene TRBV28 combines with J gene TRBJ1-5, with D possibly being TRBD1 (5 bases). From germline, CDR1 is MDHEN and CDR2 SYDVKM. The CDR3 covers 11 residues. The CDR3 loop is CTSKGNQPQHF. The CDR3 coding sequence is TGTACCAGTAAGGGGAATCAGCCCCAGCATTTT.

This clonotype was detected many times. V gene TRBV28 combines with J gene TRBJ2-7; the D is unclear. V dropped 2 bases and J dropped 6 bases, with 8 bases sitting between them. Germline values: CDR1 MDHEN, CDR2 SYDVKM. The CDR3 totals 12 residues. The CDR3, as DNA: TGTGCCAGCAGTTTAGTTTGGTCCGAGCAGTACTTC. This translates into CASSLVWSEQYF.

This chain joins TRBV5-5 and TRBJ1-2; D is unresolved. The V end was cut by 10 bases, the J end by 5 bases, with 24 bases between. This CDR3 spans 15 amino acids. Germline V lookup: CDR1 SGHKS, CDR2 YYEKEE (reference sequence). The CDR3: CAWLTGRRFPYGYTF. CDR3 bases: TGTGCCTGGTTGACCGGGAGGCGCTTTCCTTATGGCTACACCTTC. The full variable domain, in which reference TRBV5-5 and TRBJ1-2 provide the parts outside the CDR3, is DAGVTQSPTHLIKTRGQQVTLRCSPISGHKSVSWYQQVLGQGPQFIFQYYEKEERGRGNFPDRFSARQFPNYSSELNVNALLLGDSALYLCAWLTGRRFPYGYTFGSGTRLTVV.

The CDR3 spells CASSSRTSVNEQYF. The DNA of the CDR3 is TGTGCCAGCAGTTCCCGGACTAGTGTCAACGAGCAGTACTTC. The rearrangement joins TRBV6-4 to TRBJ2-7, with 7 bases identical to TRBD2. J lost 5 bases, V lost 5 bases, and 9 bases had no gene match. Germline CDR1 is MRHNA and CDR2 is SNTAGT. The CDR3 has 14 amino acids.

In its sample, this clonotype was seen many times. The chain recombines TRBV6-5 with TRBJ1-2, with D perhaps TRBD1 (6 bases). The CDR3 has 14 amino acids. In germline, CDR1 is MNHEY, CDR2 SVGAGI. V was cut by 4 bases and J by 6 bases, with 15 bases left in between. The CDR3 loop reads CASSFGTEGDGYTF. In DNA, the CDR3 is TGTGCCAGCAGTTTCGGAACAGAGGGGGATGGCTACACCTTC.

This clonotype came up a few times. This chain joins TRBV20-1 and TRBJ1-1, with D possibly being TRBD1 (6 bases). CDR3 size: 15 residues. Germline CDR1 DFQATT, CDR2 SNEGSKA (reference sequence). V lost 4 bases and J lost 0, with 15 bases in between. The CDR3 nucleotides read TGCAGTGCTATAGGCATGGGGGCCCTGAACACTGAAGCTTTCTTT. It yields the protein CSAIGMGALNTEAFF.

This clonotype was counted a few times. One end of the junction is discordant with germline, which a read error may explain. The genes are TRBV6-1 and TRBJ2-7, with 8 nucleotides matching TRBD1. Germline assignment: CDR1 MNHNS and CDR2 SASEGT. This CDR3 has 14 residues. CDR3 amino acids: CASSGWTGSRERYF. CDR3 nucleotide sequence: TGTGCCAGCAGTGGGTGGACAGGGAGTAGGGAGCGGTACTTC.

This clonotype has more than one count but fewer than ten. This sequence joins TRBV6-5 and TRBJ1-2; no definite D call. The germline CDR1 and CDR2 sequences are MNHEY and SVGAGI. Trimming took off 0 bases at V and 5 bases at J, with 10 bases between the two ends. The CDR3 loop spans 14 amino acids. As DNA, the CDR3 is TGTGCCAGCAGTTACTCGACGTGGCGGTATGGCTACACCTTC. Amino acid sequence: CASSYSTWRYGYTF.

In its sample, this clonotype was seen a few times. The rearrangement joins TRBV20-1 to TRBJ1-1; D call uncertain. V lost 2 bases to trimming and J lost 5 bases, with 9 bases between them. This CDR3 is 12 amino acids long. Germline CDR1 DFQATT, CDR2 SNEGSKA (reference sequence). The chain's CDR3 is CSARRPPTEAFF. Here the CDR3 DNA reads TGCAGTGCTAGACGACCCCCGACTGAAGCTTTCTTT.

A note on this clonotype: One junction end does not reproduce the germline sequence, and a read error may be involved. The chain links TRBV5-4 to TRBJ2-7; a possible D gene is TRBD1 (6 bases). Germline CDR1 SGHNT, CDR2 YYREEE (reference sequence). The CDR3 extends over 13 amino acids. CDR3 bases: TGTGCCAGCAGCTTACAGGGCTACTACGGGCAGTACTTC. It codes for CASSLQGYYGQYF.

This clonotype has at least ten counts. CDR3 sequence (DNA): TGTGCCAGCAGCTCATATAGCTCCTACGAGCAGTACTTC. It yields the protein CASSSYSSYEQYF. J is TRBJ2-7 and V is TRBV7-2; D remains ambiguous. V was pared by 4 bases and J by 0 bases, with 7 bases between. The CDR3 runs to 13 residues. Germline lookup yields CDR1 SGHTA and CDR2 FQGNSA.

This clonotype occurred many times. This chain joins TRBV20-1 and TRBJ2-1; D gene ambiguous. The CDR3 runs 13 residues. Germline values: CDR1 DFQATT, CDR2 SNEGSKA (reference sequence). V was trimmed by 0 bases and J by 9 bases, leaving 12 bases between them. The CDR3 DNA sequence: TGCAGTGCTAGAGACATGGCTGTGATTGAGCAGTTCTTC. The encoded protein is CSARDMAVIEQFF.

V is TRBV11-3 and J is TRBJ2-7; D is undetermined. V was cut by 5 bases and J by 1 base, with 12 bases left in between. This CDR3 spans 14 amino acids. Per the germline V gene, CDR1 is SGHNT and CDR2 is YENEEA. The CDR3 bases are TGTGCCAGCAGCCCGAGCGACACGTCCTACGAGCAGTACTTC. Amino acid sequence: CASSPSDTSYEQYF.

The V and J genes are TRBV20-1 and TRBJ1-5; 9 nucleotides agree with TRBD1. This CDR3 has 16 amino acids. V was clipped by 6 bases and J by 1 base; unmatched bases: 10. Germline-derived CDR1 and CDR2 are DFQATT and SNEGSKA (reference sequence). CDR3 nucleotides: TGCAGTGCCTTGGGACAGGGAACCGTCAGCAATCAGCCCCAGCATTTT. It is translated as CSALGQGTVSNQPQHF.

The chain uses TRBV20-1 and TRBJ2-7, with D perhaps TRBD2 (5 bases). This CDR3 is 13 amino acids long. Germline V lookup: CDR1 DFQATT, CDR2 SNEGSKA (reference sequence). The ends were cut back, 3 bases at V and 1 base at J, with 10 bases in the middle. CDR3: CSASIRESYEQYF. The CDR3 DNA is TGCAGTGCTAGTATCCGGGAATCCTACGAGCAGTACTTC.

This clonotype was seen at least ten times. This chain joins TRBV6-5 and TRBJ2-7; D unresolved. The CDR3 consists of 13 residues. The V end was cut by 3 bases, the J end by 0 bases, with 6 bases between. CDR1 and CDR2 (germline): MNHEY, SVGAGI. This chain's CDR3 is CASSYPSSYEQYF. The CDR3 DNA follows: TGTGCCAGCAGTTATCCTAGCTCCTACGAGCAGTACTTC.

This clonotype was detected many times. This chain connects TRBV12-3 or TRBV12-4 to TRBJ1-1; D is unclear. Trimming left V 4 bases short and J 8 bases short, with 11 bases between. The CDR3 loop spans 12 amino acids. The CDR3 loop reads CASSSMNGEAFF. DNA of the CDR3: TGTGCCAGCAGTTCGATGAACGGAGAAGCTTTCTTT.

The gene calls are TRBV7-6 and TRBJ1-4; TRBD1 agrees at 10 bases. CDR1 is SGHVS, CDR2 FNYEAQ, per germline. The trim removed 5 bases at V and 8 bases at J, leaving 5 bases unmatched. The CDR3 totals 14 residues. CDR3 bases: TGTGCCAGCAGCGCGGGACAGGGGAGCGAAAAACTGTTTTTT. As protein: CASSAGQGSEKLFF.

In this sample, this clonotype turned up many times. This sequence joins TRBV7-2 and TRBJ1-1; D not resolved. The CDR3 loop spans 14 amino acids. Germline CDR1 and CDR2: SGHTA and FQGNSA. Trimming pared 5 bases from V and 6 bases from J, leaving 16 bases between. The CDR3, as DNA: TGTGCCAGCAGCGCGACCCCGTTGAGCCCTGAAGCTTTCTTT. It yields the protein CASSATPLSPEAFF. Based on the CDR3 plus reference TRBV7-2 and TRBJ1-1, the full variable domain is GAGVSQSPSNKVTEKGKDVELRCDPISGHTALYWYRQSLGQGLEFLIYFQGNSAPDKSGLPSDRFSAERTGGSVSTLTIQRTQQEDSAVYLCASSATPLSPEAFFGQGTRLTVV.

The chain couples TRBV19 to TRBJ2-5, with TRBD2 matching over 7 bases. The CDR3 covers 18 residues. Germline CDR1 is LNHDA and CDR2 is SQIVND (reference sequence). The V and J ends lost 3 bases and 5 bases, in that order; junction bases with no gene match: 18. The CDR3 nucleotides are TGTGCCAGTAGTATCAAGTTATTTCGACTAGCTGTAAGTGAGACCCAGTACTTC. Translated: CASSIKLFRLAVSETQYF.